A single sample is the source of the 13 T cell receptor beta chains below, sequenced in a study of blood T cell repertoires in COVID-19. Here immunoSEQ multiplex PCR was the method, and the copy in TCRdb shows in-frame clones only, minus some. This table holds 25,000 to 35,000 clones, around 94% found once. The sequencing input was peripheral blood. The origin of the receptors is a woman between 65 and 79 years old with COVID-19, enrolled during active disease.

The chain couples TRBV28 to TRBJ1-2; tentatively, D is TRBD1 (6 bases). This CDR3 is 14 amino acids long. Germline loops: CDR1 MDHEN, CDR2 SYDVKM. Trimming stripped 3 bases from V and 2 bases from J, with 10 bases between. The CDR3 coding sequence is TGTGCCAGCAGTTTGGGGGGGCCCAACTATGGCTACACCTTC. It yields the protein CASSLGGPNYGYTF.

CDR3 nucleotide sequence: TGTGCCAGCAGTTCCTGGGGGGATCGAGATACTGAAGCTTTCTTT. This translates into CASSSWGDRDTEAFF. The V call is TRBV6-5, the J call TRBJ1-1; D may be TRBD1 (5 bases). Germline values: CDR1 MNHEY, CDR2 SVGAGI. The CDR3 runs 15 residues. V was pared by 4 bases and J by 5 bases, with 17 bases between.

This chain connects TRBV6-4 to TRBJ2-1; the D is unclear. CDR3 length: 12 residues. Trimming stripped 1 base from V and 5 bases from J, with 3 bases between. The germline CDR1 and CDR2 sequences are MRHNA and SNTAGT. CDR3 DNA: TGTGCCAGCAGTGACTTAAACAATGAGCAGTTCTTC. Its translation is CASSDLNNEQFF.

The V and J genes are TRBV19 and TRBJ1-5, with TRBD1 identical over 7 bases. This CDR3 is built from 15 residues. Germline V gene data show CDR1 as LNHDA and CDR2 as SQIVND (reference sequence). Unmatched junction bases numbered 6, after V lost 3 bases and J lost 4 bases. The CDR3 sequence: CASSIRDRGNQPQHF. The CDR3 coding sequence is TGTGCCAGTAGTATCAGGGACAGAGGGAATCAGCCCCAGCATTTT.

The J gene is TRBJ2-2, the V gene TRBV18; 10 bases fit TRBD1. Trimming cost V 4 bases and J 4 bases; bases outside gene matches: 3. Germline values: CDR1 KGHSH, CDR2 LQKENI. The CDR3 extends over 15 amino acids. The CDR3 sequence: CASSLGTGVTGELFF. In DNA, the CDR3 is TGTGCCAGCTCACTCGGGACAGGGGTCACCGGGGAGCTGTTTTTT. The full variable domain, completed using reference TRBV18 and TRBJ2-2, is NAGVMQNPRHLVRRRGQEARLRCSPMKGHSHVYWYRQLPEEGLKFMVYLQKENIIDESGMPKERFSAEFPKEGPSILRIQQVVRGDSAAYFCASSLGTGVTGELFFGEGSRLTVL.

The chain's CDR3 is CASSDGTGSYNEQFF. CDR3 DNA sequence: TGTGCCAGCAGTGACGGGACAGGGTCCTACAATGAGCAGTTCTTC. The chain joins TRBV25-1 to TRBJ2-1, with TRBD1 identical over 9 bases. The V gene end was trimmed by 3 bases and the J gene end by 1 base; junction bases not matched to a gene: 1. There are 15 residues in the CDR3. Germline CDR1 reads MGHDK; CDR2 reads SYGVNS. Based on the CDR3 plus reference TRBV25-1 and TRBJ2-1, the full variable domain is EADIYQTPRYLVIGTGKKITLECSQTMGHDKMYWYQQDPGMELHLIHYSYGVNSTEKGDLSSESTVSRIRTEHFPLTLESARPSHTSQYLCASSDGTGSYNEQFFGPGTRLTVL.

CDR3 sequence: CASSLGRGNTEAFF. The CDR3 nucleotides read TGTGCCAGCAGCTTAGGCCGAGGGAACACTGAAGCTTTCTTT. V usage is TRBV11-3 and J usage is TRBJ1-1, with D hard to call. The ends were cut back, 1 base at V and 1 base at J, with 7 bases in the middle. This CDR3 has 14 amino acids. The germline gives CDR1 SGHNT, CDR2 YENEEA.

The chain is built from TRBV3-1 (or the pseudogene TRBV3-2) and TRBJ2-1; D remains ambiguous. V lost 8 bases and J 3 bases, leaving 11 bases between the germline ends. Germline V lookup: CDR1 LGHDT, CDR2 YNNKEL (reference sequence). The CDR3 runs to 13 residues. CDR3 in amino acids: CASGKLHYNEQFF. In DNA, the CDR3 is TGTGCCAGCGGTAAGCTCCACTACAATGAGCAGTTCTTC.

The V call is TRBV4-1, the J call TRBJ1-5; 10 positions match TRBD1. Trimming cost V 4 bases and J 5 bases; bases outside gene matches: 8. This CDR3 spans 16 amino acids. Germline V lookup: CDR1 MGHRA, CDR2 YSYEKL. The CDR3 DNA is TGCGCCAGCAGCCCGCGGGACAGGGGATCGGATCAGCCCCAGCATTTT. Translated, it gives CASSPRDRGSDQPQHF.

A single count supports this clone. The V and J genes are TRBV5-1 and TRBJ2-2, with D possibly being TRBD2 (6 bases). V was pared by 4 bases and J by 0 bases, with 10 bases between. This CDR3 has 15 residues. Looked up from germline, CDR1 is SGHRS and CDR2 is YFSETQ. This CDR3 is CASSPWGANTGELFF. The DNA for the CDR3 is TGCGCCAGCAGCCCCTGGGGGGCGAACACCGGGGAGCTGTTTTTT.

This chain links TRBV19 with TRBJ1-6, with 8 bases that match TRBD1. CDR1 and CDR2 from the germline V gene are LNHDA and SQIVND (reference sequence). The CDR3 is 15 amino acids. V shed 6 bases, J shed 9 bases, and the junction held 10 bases outside the gene matches. The CDR3 sequence is CASSARTGQSSPLHF. CDR3 coding DNA: TGTGCCAGTAGCGCCCGGACAGGGCAAAGTTCACCCCTCCACTTT.

The chain couples TRBV4-1 to TRBJ2-2, with 7 bases that match TRBD2. In germline, CDR1 is MGHRA, CDR2 YSYEKL. The V gene end was trimmed by 1 base and the J gene end by 6 bases; junction bases not matched to a gene: 5. The CDR3 is made up of 15 amino acids. CDR3 loop: CASSQGATSPGELFF. The DNA of the CDR3 is TGCGCCAGCAGCCAAGGGGCGACTAGCCCCGGGGAGCTGTTTTTT.

This chain uses TRBV7-3 with TRBJ1-1; D remains unclear. CDR1 and CDR2 (germline): SGHTA, FQGTGA. V lost 5 bases and J 1 base, leaving 5 bases between the germline ends. The CDR3 runs to 12 residues. The CDR3 spells CASSPKNTEAFF. The DNA of the CDR3 is TGTGCCAGCAGCCCCAAGAACACTGAAGCTTTCTTT. The whole variable domain, remainder taken from reference TRBV7-3 and TRBJ1-1, is GAGVSQTPSNKVTEKGKYVELRCDPISGHTALYWYRQSLGQGPEFLIYFQGTGAADDSGLPNDRFFAVRPEGSVSTLKIQRTERGDSAVYLCASSPKNTEAFFGQGTRLTVV.